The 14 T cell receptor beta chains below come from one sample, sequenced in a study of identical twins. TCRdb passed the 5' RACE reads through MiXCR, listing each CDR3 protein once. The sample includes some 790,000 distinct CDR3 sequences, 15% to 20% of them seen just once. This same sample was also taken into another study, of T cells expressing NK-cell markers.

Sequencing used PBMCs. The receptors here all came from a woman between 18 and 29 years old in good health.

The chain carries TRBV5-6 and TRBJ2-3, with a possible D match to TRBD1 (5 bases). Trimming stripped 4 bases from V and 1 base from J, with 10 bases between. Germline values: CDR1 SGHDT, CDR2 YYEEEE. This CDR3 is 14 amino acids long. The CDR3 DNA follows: TGTGCCAGCAGCCGATCGACAGGCACAGATACGCAGTATTTT. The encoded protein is CASSRSTGTDTQYF. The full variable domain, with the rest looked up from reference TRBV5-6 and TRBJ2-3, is DAGVTQSPTHLIKTRGQQVTLRCSPKSGHDTVSWYQQALGQGPQFIFQYYEEEERQRGNFPDRFSGHQFPNYSSELNVNALLLGDSALYLCASSRSTGTDTQYFGPGTRLTVL.

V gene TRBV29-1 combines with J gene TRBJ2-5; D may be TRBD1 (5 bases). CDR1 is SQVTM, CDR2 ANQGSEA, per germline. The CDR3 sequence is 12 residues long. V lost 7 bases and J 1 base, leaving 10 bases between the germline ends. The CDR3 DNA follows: TGCAGCGGGGGCAGGAGCCAAGAGACCCAGTACTTC. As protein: CSGGRSQETQYF. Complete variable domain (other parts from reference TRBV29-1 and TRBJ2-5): SAVISQKPSRDICQRGTSLTIQCQVDSQVTMMFWYRQQPGQSLTLIATANQGSEATYESGFVIDKFPISRPNLTFSTLTVSNMSPEDSSIYLCSGGRSQETQYFGPGTRLLVL.

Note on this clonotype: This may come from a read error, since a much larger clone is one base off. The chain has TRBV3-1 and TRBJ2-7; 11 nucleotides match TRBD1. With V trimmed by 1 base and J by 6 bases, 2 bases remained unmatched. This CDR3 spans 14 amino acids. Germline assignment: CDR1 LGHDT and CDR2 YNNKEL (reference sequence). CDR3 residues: CASSQGTGGCEQYF. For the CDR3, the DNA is TGTGCCAGCAGCCAAGGGACAGGGGGCTGCGAGCAGTACTTC.

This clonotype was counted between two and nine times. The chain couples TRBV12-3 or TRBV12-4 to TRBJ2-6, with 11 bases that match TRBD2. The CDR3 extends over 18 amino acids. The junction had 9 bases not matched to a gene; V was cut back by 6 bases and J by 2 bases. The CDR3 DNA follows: TGTGCCAGCAGGGGGCTTAGTAGCGGGAGGGCTGGGGCCAACGTCCTGACTTTC. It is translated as CASRGLSSGRAGANVLTF.

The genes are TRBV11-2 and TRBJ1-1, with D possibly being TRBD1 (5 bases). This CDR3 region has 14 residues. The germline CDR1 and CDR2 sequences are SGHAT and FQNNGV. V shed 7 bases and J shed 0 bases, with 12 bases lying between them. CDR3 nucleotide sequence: TGTGCCAGCAACCGGGGGGGGATGAACACTGAAGCTTTCTTT. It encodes CASNRGGMNTEAFF.

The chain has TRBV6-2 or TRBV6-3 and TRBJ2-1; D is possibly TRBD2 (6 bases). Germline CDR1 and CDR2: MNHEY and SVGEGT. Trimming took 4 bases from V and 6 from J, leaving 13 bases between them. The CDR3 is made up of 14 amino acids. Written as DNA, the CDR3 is TGTGCCAGCAGTTGGGCGGGACTTGGCAATGAGCAGTTCTTC. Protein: CASSWAGLGNEQFF.

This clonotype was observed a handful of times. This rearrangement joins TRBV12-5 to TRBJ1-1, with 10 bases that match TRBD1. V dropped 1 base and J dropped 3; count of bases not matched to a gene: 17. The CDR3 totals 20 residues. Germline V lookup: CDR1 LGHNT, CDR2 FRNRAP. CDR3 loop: CASGLGPKGTGESPDTEAFF. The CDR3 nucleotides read TGTGCTAGTGGTTTGGGCCCGAAAGGGACAGGGGAGAGTCCTGACACTGAAGCTTTCTTT.

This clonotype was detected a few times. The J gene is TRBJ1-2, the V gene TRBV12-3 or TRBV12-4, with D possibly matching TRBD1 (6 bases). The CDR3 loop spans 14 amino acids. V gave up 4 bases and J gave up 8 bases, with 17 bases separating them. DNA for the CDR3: TGTGCCAGCAGTTCGCGCGACAGGCCTAAGGGCTACACCTTC. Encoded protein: CASSSRDRPKGYTF.

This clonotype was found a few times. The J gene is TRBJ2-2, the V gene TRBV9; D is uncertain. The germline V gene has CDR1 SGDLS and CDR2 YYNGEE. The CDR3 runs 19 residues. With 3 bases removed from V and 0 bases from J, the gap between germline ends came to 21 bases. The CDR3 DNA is TGTGCCAGCAGCGCCTCCCAGCGCGGAAAGGGTCCGAACACCGGGGAGCTGTTTTTT. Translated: CASSASQRGKGPNTGELFF.

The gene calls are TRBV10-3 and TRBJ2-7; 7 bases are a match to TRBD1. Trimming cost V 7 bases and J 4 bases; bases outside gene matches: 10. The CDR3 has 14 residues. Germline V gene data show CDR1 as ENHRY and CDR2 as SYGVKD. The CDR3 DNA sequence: TGTGCCATCAAGCGAGGGGGCAACGAGTACGAGCAGTACTTC. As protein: CAIKRGGNEYEQYF.

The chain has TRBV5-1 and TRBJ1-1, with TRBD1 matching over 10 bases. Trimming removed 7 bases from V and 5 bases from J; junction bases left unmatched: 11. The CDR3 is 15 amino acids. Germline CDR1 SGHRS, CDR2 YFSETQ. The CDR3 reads CASRRGTGVTTEAFF. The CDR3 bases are TGCGCCAGCCGTCGGGGGACAGGGGTAACAACTGAAGCTTTCTTT.

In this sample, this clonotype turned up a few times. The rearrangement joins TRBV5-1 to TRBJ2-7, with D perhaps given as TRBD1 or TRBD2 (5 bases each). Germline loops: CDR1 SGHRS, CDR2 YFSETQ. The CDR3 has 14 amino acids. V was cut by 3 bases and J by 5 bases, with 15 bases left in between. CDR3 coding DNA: TGCGCCAGCAGCTCCCGGGACCGGCCTAACGAGCAGTACTTC. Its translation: CASSSRDRPNEQYF. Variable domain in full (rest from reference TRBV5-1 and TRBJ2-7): KAGVTQTPRYLIKTRGQQVTLSCSPISGHRSVSWYQQTPGQGLQFLFEYFSETQRNKGNFPGRFSGRQFSNSRSEMNVSTLELGDSALYLCASSSRDRPNEQYFGPGTRLTVT.

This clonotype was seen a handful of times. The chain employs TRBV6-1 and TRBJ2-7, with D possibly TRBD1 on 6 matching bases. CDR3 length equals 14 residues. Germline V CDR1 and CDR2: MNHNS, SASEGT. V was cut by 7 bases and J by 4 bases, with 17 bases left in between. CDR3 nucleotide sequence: TGTGCCAGCACCCCCGGGGCCGGGACATACGAGCAGTACTTC. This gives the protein CASTPGAGTYEQYF.

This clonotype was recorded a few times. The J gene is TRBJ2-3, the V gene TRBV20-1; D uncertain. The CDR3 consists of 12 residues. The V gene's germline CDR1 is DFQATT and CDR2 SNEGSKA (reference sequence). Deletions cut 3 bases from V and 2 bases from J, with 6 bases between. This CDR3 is CSARSLTDTQYF. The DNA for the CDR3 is TGCAGTGCTAGGAGTCTCACAGATACGCAGTATTTT.